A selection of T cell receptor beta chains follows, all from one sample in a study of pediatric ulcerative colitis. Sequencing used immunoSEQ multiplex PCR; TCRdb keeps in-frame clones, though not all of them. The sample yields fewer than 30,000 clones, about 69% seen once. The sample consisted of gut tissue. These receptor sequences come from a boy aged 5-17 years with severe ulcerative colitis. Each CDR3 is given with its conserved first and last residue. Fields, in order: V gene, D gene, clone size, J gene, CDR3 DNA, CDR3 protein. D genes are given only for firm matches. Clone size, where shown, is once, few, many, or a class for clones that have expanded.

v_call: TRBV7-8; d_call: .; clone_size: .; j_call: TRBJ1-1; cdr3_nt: TGTGCCAGCAGCCTTCGGGGGGGAACTGAAGCTTTCTTT; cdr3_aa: CASSLRGGTEAFF
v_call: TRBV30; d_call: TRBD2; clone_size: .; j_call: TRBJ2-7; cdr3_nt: TGTGCCTGGTCCTTGACTAGCGGGACCGACGAGCAGTACTTC; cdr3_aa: CAWSLTSGTDEQYF
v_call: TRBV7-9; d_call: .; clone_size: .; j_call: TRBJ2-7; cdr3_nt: TGTGCCAGCAGCTTAACCACAGGCCTCGGCGAGCAGTACTTC; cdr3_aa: CASSLTTGLGEQYF
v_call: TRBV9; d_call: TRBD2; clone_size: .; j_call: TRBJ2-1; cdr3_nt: TGTGCCAGCAGCCCCCGAACCGGGACTAGTACCCTTTTCTCCTACAATGAGCAGTTCTTC; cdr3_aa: CASSPRTGTSTLFSYNEQFF
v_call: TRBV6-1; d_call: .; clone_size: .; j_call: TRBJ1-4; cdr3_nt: TGTGCCAGCAGTGAAGGGGGCAATAATGAAAAACTGTTTTTT; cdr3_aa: CASSEGGNNEKLFF
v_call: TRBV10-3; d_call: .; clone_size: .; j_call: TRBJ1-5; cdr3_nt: TGTGCCATCAGGGAGACGGGGCAGCCCCAGCATTTT; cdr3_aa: CAIRETGQPQHF
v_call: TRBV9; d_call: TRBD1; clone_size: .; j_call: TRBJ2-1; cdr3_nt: TGTGCCAGCAGCGGGCGGACAGGCCAGAGCGGATACAATGAGCAGTTCTTC; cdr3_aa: CASSGRTGQSGYNEQFF
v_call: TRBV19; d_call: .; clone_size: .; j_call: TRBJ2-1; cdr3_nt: TGTGCCAGTACGCAATACAATGAGCAGTTCTTC; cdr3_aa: CASTQYNEQFF
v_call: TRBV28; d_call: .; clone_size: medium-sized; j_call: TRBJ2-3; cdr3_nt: TGTGCCAGCAGTTGCGGAGACACAGATACGCAGTATTTT; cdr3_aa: CASSCGDTDTQYF
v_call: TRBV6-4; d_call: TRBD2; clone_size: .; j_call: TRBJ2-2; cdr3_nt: TGTGCCAGCACTAGCGGGAGCACCGGGGAGCTGTTTTTT; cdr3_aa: CASTSGSTGELFF
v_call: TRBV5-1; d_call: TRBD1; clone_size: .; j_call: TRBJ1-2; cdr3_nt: TGCGCCAGCAGCCCAGACAGGGGAAATGGCTACACCTTC; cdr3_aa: CASSPDRGNGYTF